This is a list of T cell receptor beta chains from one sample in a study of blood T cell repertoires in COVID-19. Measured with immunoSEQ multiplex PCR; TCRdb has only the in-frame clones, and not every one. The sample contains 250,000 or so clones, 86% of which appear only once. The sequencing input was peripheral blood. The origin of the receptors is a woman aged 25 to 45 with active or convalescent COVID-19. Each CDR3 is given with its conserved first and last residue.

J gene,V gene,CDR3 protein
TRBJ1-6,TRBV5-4,CASSLQGGNSPLHF
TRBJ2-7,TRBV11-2,CASSFPGQGADKQYF
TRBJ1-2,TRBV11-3,CASSFSGTGADYGYTF
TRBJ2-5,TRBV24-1,CATSDTRTGQETQYF
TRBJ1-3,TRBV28,CASSSGGVGSGNTIYF
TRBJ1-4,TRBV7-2,CASSSRTGRNEKLFF
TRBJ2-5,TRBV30,CAWSSQGTETQYF
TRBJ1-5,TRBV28,CASTDPGTHQPQHF
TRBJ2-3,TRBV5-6,CASSRPGLADTQYF
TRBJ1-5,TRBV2,CASSPDRGQGNQPQHF
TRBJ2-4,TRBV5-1,CASSSDRVANIQYF
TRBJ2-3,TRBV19,CASSIRSQLGTDTQYF
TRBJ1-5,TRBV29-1,CSVLIGQGVGSNQPQHF
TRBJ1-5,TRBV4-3,CASSQDSRPNQPQHF
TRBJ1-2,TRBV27,CASSMRDRFYGYTF
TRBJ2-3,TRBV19,CASSIRIQGAGGTDTQYF
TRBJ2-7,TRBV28,CASLSLGQGFSGEQYF
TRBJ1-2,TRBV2,CASRADRAANYGYTF
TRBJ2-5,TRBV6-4,CASSEFLADEETQYF
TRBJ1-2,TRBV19,CASSIAHRDYGYTF
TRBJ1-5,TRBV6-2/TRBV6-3,CASSYYQGAVKQPQHF
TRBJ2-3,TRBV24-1,CATSDGSTDTQYF
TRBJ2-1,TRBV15,CATSFRGGSQFF
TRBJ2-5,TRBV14,CASSPGTSLGAKTQYF
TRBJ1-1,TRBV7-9,CASSGQDRLNTEAFF
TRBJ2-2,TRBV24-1,CATSDFGQFNTGELFF
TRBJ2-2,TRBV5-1,CASSSLAGGITGELFF
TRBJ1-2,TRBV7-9,CASSLERGDGYTF
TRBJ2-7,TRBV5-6,CASSLVGRGTSYEQYF
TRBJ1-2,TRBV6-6,CASSYEAAGDYGYTF
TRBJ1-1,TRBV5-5,CASSFSVMNTEAFF
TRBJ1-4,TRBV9,CASSPVNRATNEKLFF